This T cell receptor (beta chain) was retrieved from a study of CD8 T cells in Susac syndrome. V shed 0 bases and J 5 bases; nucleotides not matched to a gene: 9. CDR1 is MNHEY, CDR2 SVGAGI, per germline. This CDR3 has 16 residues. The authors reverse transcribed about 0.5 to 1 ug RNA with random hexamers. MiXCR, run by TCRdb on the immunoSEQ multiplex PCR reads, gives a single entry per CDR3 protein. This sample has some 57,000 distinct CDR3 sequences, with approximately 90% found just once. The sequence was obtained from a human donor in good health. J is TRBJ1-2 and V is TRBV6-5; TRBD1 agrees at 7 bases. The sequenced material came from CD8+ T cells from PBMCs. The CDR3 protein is CASSYSATGYWYGYTF. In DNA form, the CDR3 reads TGTGCCAGCAGTTACTCAGCGACAGGGTATTGGTATGGCTACACCTTC.